This TCR beta chain is drawn from a study of T cells after yellow fever vaccination. Findings of the study overall: FACS-sorted repertoires could harbor abundant contaminating bulk-population clonotypes. A minor fraction of clonotypes spanned both CD4 and CD8 compartments. Researchers report a weaker secondary response that nonetheless peaked faster, day 5 versus 15.

The CDR3 extends over 14 amino acids. From germline, CDR1 is SGHAT and CDR2 FQNNGV. V lost 0 bases and J lost 7, with 12 bases in between. Template switching with 5'RACE generated the TCR cDNA and added a universal primer site and UMIs. TCRdb recomputed calls from the 5' RACE reads with MiXCR, one row per CDR3 protein. The data show a few hundred thousand distinct CDR3 sequences, 8.7% seen once. On this clonotype: Its specificity is unknown.

The material sequenced was PBMCs, taken on the day of the first yellow fever vaccination. The chain is built from TRBV11-2 and TRBJ1-2; D unclear. This TCR was recovered from a man younger than 35 who received the YFV17D yellow fever vaccine. The CDR3 DNA reads as TGTGCCAGCAGCTTAGATGTCCTACCCCCTGGCTACACCTTC. Residues: CASSLDVLPPGYTF.